This TCR beta chain is drawn from a study of blood T cells in healthy people across ages. Findings of the study overall: Observed TCR beta diversity showed a strong correlation with the percentage of naive T cells as measured by flow cytometry. Among T cells, TCR beta diversity per million cells dropped roughly linearly as age rose.

V shed 0 bases and J 8 bases; nucleotides not matched to a gene: 7. The CDR3 has 15 residues. This clonotype was counted only a few times. The antigen is not known. Extraction yielded at least 6 micrograms of total RNA per sample. It was with a sample-barcoded 5' primer and a J-beta primer mix that a second PCR of roughly 7 to 11 cycles was run. One entry per CDR3 protein, called by TCRdb with MiXCR from the 5' RACE reads. Altogether about 1.6 million distinct CDR3 sequences are present, 30% to 35% being singletons, with the ten largest covering 11%. V is TRBV12-3 or TRBV12-4 and J is TRBJ2-1; 7 bases are a match to TRBD1. The receptor comes from a woman in her thirties in good health. The material sequenced was blood. CDR3 sequence reads: CASSLAGQPTDEQFF. The CDR3, as DNA: TGTGCCAGCAGTTTAGCGGGACAGCCTACTGATGAGCAGTTCTTC.